The rows below give T cell receptor beta chains drawn from one sample of a study of PD-L1 blockade in urothelial cancer. This table comes from immunoSEQ multiplex PCR, and its TCRdb copy is limited to in-frame clones, with some not included. The data hold tens of thousands of clones, with more than 85% observed a single time. The sample consisted of PBMCs, taken around atezolizumab (anti-PD-L1) treatment. The receptors were gathered from a woman in her fifties or sixties with urothelial cancer. Both conserved end residues are part of each CDR3. A D gene is named only where the DNA matches it firmly. For some rows the clone size is stated as once, few or many, or as a class when expanded; others skip it.

d_call	v_call	clone_size	j_call	cdr3_aa	cdr3_nt
TRBD2	TRBV5-4	.	TRBJ2-3	CASSAGLANTDTQYF	TGTGCCAGCAGCGCCGGACTAGCGAACACAGATACGCAGTATTTT
TRBD2	TRBV27	.	TRBJ2-5	CASSSLAGGDETQYF	TGTGCCAGCAGTTCGCTAGCGGGAGGGGATGAGACCCAGTACTTC
TRBD2	TRBV27	.	TRBJ2-1	CASSQGALRGGNEQFF	TGTGCCAGCAGTCAAGGGGCTCTTCGCGGGGGCAATGAGCAGTTCTTC
.	TRBV11-2	.	TRBJ1-5	CASSFAGPNNQPQHF	TGTGCCAGCAGCTTCGCGGGGCCAAATAATCAGCCCCAGCATTTT
TRBD1	TRBV19	.	TRBJ2-4	CASSIEGARAKNIQYF	TGTGCCAGTAGTATCGAGGGGGCGAGAGCCAAAAACATTCAGTACTTC
TRBD2	TRBV6-1	.	TRBJ2-2	CASSEAGTSGTYEHRGAVF	TGTGCCAGCAGTGAAGCCGGGACTAGCGGGACGTACGAACACCGGGGAGCTGTTTTT
.	TRBV7-3	.	TRBJ2-3	CASSFRKGGVDTQYF	TGTGCCAGCAGCTTTCGTAAAGGAGGGGTGGATACGCAGTATTTT
TRBD2	TRBV5-1	.	TRBJ2-1	CASRAGQKLAGVTYNEQFF	TGCGCCAGCAGGGCGGGTCAAAAACTAGCGGGAGTTACCTACAATGAGCAGTTCTTC
TRBD2	TRBV19	.	TRBJ2-1	CASSTFGLAGGSSYNEQFF	TGTGCCAGTAGTACTTTCGGACTAGCGGGAGGGAGCTCCTACAATGAGCAGTTCTTC
.	TRBV7-2	.	TRBJ1-3	CASSSRGNSGNTIYF	TGTGCCAGCAGCTCCCGGGGGAACTCTGGAAACACCATATATTTT
.	TRBV28	.	TRBJ1-2	CASRKGDLSVLF	TGTGCCAGCAGAAAAGGAGATCTTTCGGTCCTCTTC
.	TRBV28	.	TRBJ2-7	CASRKQDMGLNEQYF	TGTGCCAGCAGAAAACAGGATATGGGCCTCAACGAGCAGTACTTC
TRBD2	TRBV5-1	.	TRBJ2-3	CASSTNSGRPTDTQYF	TGCGCCAGCAGCACCAATAGCGGGAGGCCCACAGATACGCAGTATTTT
.	TRBV6-1	.	TRBJ1-5	CASSGTVNQPQHF	TGTGCCAGCAGTGGGACAGTTAATCAGCCCCAGCATTTT
.	TRBV7-3	.	TRBJ2-2	CASSRDWNTGELFF	TGTGCCAGCAGCCGGGACTGGAACACCGGGGAGCTGTTTTTT
TRBD1	TRBV7-3	.	TRBJ2-1	CASSLVGTETYNEQFF	TGTGCCAGCAGCTTGGTCGGGACAGAGACCTACAATGAGCAGTTCTTC
.	TRBV15	.	TRBJ1-1	CATSPSGGPLWNTEAFF	TGTGCCACCAGCCCTTCGGGGGGACCCCTGTGGAACACTGAAGCTTTCTTT
TRBD1	TRBV11-1	.	TRBJ2-1	CASSLLVTGVDEQFF	TGTGCCAGCAGCTTATTAGTCACAGGGGTTGATGAGCAGTTCTTC
TRBD2	TRBV4-3	.	TRBJ2-1	CASSQDRTSVVTGEQFF	TGCGCCAGCAGCCAGGATAGGACTAGCGTAGTTACCGGTGAGCAGTTCTTC
.	TRBV29-1	.	TRBJ1-2	CSVDGGSNYGYTF	TGCAGCGTTGATGGGGGGAGTAACTATGGCTACACCTTC
.	TRBV4-3	.	TRBJ2-7	CASSQDYYRSTSIYEQYF	TGCGCCAGCAGCCAAGATTATTACAGGTCCACCTCAATTTACGAGCAGTACTTC
TRBD1	TRBV9	.	TRBJ1-5	CASSVGGQAHRGSQHF	TGTGCCAGCAGCGTCGGGGGACAGGCCCATAGAGGGTCCCAGCATTTT
.	TRBV28	.	TRBJ1-1	CASSFRYGEAFF	TGTGCCAGCAGTTTCCGTTACGGTGAAGCTTTCTTT
.	TRBV4-2	.	TRBJ2-1	CASSLPGPTEQFF	TGTGCCAGCAGCCTTCCAGGCCCTACGGAGCAGTTCTTC
TRBD2	TRBV5-1	.	TRBJ2-6	CASTSPGGQTGANVLTF	TGCGCCAGCACCTCACCGGGAGGGCAAACTGGGGCCAACGTCCTGACTTTC
TRBD1	TRBV28	once	TRBJ1-1	CASSATGVRTEAFF	TGTGCCAGCAGTGCTACAGGGGTGAGAACTGAAGCTTTCTTT
.	TRBV5-5	.	TRBJ2-5	CASSLPQGETQYF	TGTGCCAGCAGCTTACCCCAGGGAGAGACCCAGTACTTC
.	TRBV19	.	TRBJ2-3	CASSIRGRSTDTQYF	TGTGCCAGTAGTATTCGAGGCAGAAGCACAGATACGCAGTATTTT
TRBD1	TRBV4-2	.	TRBJ1-1	CASSQDLTGGGTEAFF	TGTGCCAGCAGCCAAGACCTTACAGGGGGCGGCACTGAAGCTTTCTTT
.	TRBV19	.	TRBJ1-1	CASRLGGVTEAFF	TGTGCCAGTAGATTGGGGGGGGTCACTGAAGCTTTCTTT
TRBD1	TRBV7-3	once	TRBJ2-1	CASSPYGQGARNEQFF	TGTGCCAGCAGCCCTTACGGACAGGGGGCAAGGAATGAGCAGTTCTTC